The rows below give T cell receptor beta chains drawn from one sample of a study of blood T cell repertoires in COVID-19. Sequencing was performed with immunoSEQ multiplex PCR; in TCRdb, only in-frame clones are kept and a portion is missing. The repertoire holds under 250,000 clones, with over 75% as singletons. Input material: peripheral blood. These receptors all stem from a man in his forties or fifties with COVID-19, enrolled during active disease. Both conserved end residues are part of each CDR3. The D gene is left open where the match is weak.

d_gene,j_gene,v_gene,len,CDR3nt,CDR3aa
TRBD1,TRBJ1-6,TRBV19,14,TGTGCCAGTAAACCGCCGGGACAGAATTCACCCCTCCACTTT,CASKPPGQNSPLHF
-,TRBJ1-4,TRBV30,14,TGTGCCTGGAGTGGAACTTCAACTAATGAAAAACTGTTTTTT,CAWSGTSTNEKLFF
TRBD2,TRBJ2-1,TRBV18,13,TGTGCCAGCTTCGGACTAGCCGGTAATGAGCAGTTCTTC,CASFGLAGNEQFF
TRBD2,TRBJ2-1,TRBV5-1,16,TGCGCCAGCACCAGACTAGCGGGAGTACTGGGCAATGAGCAGTTCTTC,CASTRLAGVLGNEQFF
-,TRBJ1-2,TRBV15,13,TGTGCCACCAGCAGCAGGGATGGCTATGGCTACACCTTC,CATSSRDGYGYTF
-,TRBJ2-2,TRBV19,15,TGTGCCAGTACTCAGGGGCGGGGGCTTAACGGGGAGCTGTTTTTT,CASTQGRGLNGELFF
-,TRBJ1-5,TRBV6-2/TRBV6-3,13,TGTGCCAGCAGTTACTCCGCGCATCCGCCCCAGCATTTT,CASSYSAHPPQHF
TRBD1,TRBJ2-7,TRBV25-1,12,TGTGCCAGCAGAGCACAGGGGGCCGAGCAGTACTTC,CASRAQGAEQYF
-,TRBJ1-4,TRBV5-5,13,TGTGCCAGCAGCTTGCAAGCCGATGAAAAACTGTTTTTT,CASSLQADEKLFF
TRBD2,TRBJ2-7,TRBV15,17,TGTGCCACCAGCAGAGATGGGGCTAGCGGTGTGGGCTACGAGCAGTACTTC,CATSRDGASGVGYEQYF